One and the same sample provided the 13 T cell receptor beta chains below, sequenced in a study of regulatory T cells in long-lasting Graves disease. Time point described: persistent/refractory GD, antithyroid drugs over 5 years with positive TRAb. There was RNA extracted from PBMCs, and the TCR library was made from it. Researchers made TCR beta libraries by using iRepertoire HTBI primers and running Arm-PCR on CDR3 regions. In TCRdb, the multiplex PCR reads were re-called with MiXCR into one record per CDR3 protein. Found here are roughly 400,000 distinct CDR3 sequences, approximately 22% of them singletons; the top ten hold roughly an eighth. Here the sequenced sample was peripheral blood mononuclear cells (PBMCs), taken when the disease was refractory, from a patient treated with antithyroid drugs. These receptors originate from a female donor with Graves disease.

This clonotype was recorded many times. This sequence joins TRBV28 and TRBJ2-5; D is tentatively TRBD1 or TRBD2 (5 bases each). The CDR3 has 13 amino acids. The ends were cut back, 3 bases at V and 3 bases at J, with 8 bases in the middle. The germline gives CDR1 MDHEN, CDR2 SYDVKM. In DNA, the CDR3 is TGTGCCAGCAGTTTGGGACCTAAAGAGACCCAGTACTTC. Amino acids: CASSLGPKETQYF.

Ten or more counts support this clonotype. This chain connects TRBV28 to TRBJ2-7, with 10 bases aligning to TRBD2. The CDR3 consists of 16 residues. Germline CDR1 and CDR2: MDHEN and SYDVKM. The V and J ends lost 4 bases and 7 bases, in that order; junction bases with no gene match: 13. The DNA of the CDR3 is TGTGCCAGCAGTTCCCAAGCGGGAGGGCCGGGTAATGAGCAGTACTTC. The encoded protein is CASSSQAGGPGNEQYF.

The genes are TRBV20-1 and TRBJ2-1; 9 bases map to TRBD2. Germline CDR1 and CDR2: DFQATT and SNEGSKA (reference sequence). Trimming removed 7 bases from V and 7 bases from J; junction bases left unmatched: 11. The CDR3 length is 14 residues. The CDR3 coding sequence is TGCAGTGGCCAGCGGGAGGTGGAGAATAATGAGCAGTTCTTC. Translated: CSGQREVENNEQFF.

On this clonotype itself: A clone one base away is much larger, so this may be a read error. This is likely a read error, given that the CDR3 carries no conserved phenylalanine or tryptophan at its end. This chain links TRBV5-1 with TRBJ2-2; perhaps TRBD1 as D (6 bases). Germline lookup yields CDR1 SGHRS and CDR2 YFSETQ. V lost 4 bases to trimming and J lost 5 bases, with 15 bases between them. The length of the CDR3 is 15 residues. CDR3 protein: CASSLRGMKTGELFL. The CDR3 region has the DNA TGCGCCAGCAGCCTCAGGGGAATGAAGACCGGGGAGCTGTTTCTT.

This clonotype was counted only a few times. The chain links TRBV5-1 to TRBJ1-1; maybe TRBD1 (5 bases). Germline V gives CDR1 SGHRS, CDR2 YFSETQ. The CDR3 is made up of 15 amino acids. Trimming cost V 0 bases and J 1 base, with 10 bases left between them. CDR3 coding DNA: TGCGCCAGCAGCTTGGCCAAGGGGCAGAACACTGAAGCTTTCTTT. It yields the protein CASSLAKGQNTEAFF.

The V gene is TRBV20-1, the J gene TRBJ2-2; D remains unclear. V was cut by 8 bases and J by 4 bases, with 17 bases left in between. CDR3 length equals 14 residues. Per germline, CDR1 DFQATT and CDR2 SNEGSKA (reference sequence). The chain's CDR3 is CSTIVPELTGELFF. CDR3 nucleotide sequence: TGCAGTACTATAGTACCGGAGCTCACCGGGGAGCTGTTTTTT.

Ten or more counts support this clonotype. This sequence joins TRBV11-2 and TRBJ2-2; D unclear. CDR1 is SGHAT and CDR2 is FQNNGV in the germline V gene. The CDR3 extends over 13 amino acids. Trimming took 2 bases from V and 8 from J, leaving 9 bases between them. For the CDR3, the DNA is TGTGCCAGCAGCTTATATCAGTTAGGGGAGCTGTTTTTT. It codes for CASSLYQLGELFF.

The chain's CDR3 is CASSQEVAVGQTQYF. The CDR3 DNA reads as TGTGCCAGCAGCCAAGAGGTGGCAGTGGGGCAGACCCAGTACTTC. The chain couples TRBV4-2 to TRBJ2-5, with D possibly TRBD1 on 5 matching bases. Trimming shortened V by 0 bases and J by 6 bases, and 14 bases separated the two germline ends. This CDR3 has 15 amino acids. Germline V gives CDR1 LGHNA, CDR2 YNFKEQ.

CDR3 sequence reads: CAWSDLTGELFF. The CDR3 nucleotides are TGTGCCTGGAGTGACCTCACCGGGGAGCTGTTTTTT. The gene calls are TRBV30 and TRBJ2-2; no clear D. Per germline, CDR1 GTSNPN and CDR2 SVGIG (reference sequence). CDR3 size: 12 residues. Trimming took 1 base from V and 4 from J, leaving 4 bases between them.

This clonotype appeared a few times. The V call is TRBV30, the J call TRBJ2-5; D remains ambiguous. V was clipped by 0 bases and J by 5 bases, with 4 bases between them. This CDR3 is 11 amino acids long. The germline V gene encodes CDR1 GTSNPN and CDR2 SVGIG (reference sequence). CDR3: CAWSVDETQYF. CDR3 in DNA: TGTGCCTGGAGTGTAGATGAGACCCAGTACTTC.

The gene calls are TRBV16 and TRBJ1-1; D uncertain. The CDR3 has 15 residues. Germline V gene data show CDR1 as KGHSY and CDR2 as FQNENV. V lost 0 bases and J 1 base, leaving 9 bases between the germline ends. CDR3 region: CASSQSSRPNTEAFF. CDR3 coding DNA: TGTGCCAGCAGCCAATCGAGCAGGCCGAACACTGAAGCTTTCTTT.

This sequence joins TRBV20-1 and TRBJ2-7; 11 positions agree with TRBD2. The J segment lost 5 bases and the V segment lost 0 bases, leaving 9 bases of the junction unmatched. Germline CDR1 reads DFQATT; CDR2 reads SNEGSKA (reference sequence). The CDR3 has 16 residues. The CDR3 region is CSARDVLAGVVNEQYF. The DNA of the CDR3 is TGCAGTGCTAGAGATGTACTAGCGGGAGTTGTCAACGAGCAGTACTTC.

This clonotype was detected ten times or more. CDR3 residues: CASSYSSRDQPQHF. The CDR3 DNA reads TGTGCCAGCAGTTACTCGAGCAGGGATCAGCCCCAGCATTTT. The chain is built from TRBV6-5 and TRBJ1-5; tentative D call: TRBD1 (5 bases). Per germline, CDR1 MNHEY and CDR2 SVGAGI. Trimming removed 0 bases from V and 5 bases from J, with 8 bases in between. CDR3 length equals 14 residues.